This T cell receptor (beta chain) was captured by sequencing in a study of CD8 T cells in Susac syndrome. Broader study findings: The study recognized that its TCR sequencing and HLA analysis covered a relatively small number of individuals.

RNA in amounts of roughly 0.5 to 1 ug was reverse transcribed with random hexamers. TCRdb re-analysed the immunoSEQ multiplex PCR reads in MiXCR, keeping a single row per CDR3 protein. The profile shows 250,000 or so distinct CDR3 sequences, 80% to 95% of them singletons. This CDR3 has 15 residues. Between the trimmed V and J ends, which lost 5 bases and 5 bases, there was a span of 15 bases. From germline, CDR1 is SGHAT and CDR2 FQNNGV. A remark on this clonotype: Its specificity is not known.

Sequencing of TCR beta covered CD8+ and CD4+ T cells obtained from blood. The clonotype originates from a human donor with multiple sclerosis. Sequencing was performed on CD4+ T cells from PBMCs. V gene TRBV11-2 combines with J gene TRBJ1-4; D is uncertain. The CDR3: CASSPSVERNEKLFF. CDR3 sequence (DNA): TGTGCCAGCAGCCCATCGGTTGAGCGAAATGAAAAACTGTTTTTT.